This TCR beta chain was found in a study of T-cell memory formation after mild COVID-19. Germline trimming cut 7 bases from V and 2 bases from J; bases unmatched to any gene: 4. The germline V gene encodes CDR1 MNHEY and CDR2 SVGEGT. The CDR3 runs 13 residues. TCRdb reanalysed the 5' RACE reads using MiXCR and keeps one entry per CDR3 protein. The repertoire holds tens of thousands of distinct CDR3 sequences, with approximately 6.8% as singletons. The rearrangement joins TRBV6-2 or TRBV6-3 to TRBJ2-5; 7 bases line up with TRBD2. This TCR derives from a man aged 18 to 29 who had mild COVID-19 (a few samples of this study predate the infection). Cell type and time point are not known. Sequenced input: PBMCs or a T cell subset sorted from them (not recorded which). CDR3 loop: CASIGGGQETQYF. The CDR3 DNA reads TGTGCCAGCATTGGGGGGGGGCAAGAGACCCAGTACTTC.